This TCR beta chain was sequenced for a study of T cell repertoires and leukemia-associated antigens. Study-wide context: Approximately 15 million effective reads came from all samples combined.

This clonotype was seen at least ten times. Its antigen is undetermined. TCRdb independently ran MiXCR on the 5' RACE reads; one entry per CDR3 protein. The profile covers roughly 10,000 distinct CDR3 sequences, with approximately 39% appearing a single time and approximately 26% taken by the ten largest. V lost 3 bases to trimming and J lost 4 bases; unmatched junction nucleotides: 2. The germline CDR1 and CDR2 sequences are SGHAT and FQNNGV. The length of the CDR3 is 14 residues. The source material was CD3+ T cells sorted from blood and cultured. The chain links TRBV11-2 to TRBJ2-3; TRBD2 matches at 9 bases. The receptor was isolated from a female donor in good health. The CDR3 loop reads CASSFRLAADTQYF. The CDR3 DNA follows: TGTGCCAGCAGCTTTAGACTAGCGGCAGATACGCAGTATTTT.